This TCR beta chain was documented in a study of blood T cell repertoires in COVID-19. This table comes from immunoSEQ multiplex PCR, and its TCRdb copy is limited to in-frame clones, with some not included. The data contain about 110,000 clones, around 74% of them seen just once; the ten biggest clones take up roughly 21%. The TCR originated in a woman between 70 and 85 years old with acute or convalescent COVID-19. Sequenced: peripheral blood.

In nucleotides, the CDR3 is TGCAGCGCCGACAGTTACACTGAAGCTTTCTTT. It translates to CSADSYTEAFF. The rearrangement links TRBV29-1 to TRBJ1-1, with D maybe TRBD1 (5 bases). This CDR3 comprises 11 residues. Germline assignment: CDR1 SQVTM and CDR2 ANQGSEA. V lost 7 bases and J lost 3, with 9 bases in between.